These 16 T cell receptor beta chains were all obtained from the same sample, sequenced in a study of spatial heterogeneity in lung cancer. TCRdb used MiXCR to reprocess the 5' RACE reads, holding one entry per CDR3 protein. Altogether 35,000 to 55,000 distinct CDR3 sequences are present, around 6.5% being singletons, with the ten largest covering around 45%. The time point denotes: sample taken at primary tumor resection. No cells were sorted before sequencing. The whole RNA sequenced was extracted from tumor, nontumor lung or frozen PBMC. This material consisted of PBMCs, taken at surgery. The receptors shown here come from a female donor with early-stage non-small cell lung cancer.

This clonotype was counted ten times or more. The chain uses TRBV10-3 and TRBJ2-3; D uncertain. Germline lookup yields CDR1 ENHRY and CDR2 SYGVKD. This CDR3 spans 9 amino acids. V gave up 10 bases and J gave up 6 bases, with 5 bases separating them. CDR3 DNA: TGTGCCAATGGGGATACGCAGTATTTT. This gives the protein CANGDTQYF.

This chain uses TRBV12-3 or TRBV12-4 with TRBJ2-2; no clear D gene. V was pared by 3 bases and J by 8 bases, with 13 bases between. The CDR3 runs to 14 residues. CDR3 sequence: CASSLPNRPGELFF. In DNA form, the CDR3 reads TGTGCCAGCAGTTTGCCCAACCGTCCGGGGGAGCTGTTTTTT.

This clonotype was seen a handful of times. DNA of the CDR3: TGTGCCAGCAGCGCACGAGCGAGCAGCACTGAAGCTTTCTTT. Its translation: CASSARASSTEAFF. The rearrangement joins TRBV7-3 to TRBJ1-1; D gene uncertain. CDR3 length: 14 residues. V was clipped by 5 bases and J by 4 bases, with 14 bases between them. Germline assignment: CDR1 SGHTA and CDR2 FQGTGA. The whole variable domain, remainder taken from reference TRBV7-3 and TRBJ1-1, is GAGVSQTPSNKVTEKGKYVELRCDPISGHTALYWYRQSLGQGPEFLIYFQGTGAADDSGLPNDRFFAVRPEGSVSTLKIQRTERGDSAVYLCASSARASSTEAFFGQGTRLTVV.

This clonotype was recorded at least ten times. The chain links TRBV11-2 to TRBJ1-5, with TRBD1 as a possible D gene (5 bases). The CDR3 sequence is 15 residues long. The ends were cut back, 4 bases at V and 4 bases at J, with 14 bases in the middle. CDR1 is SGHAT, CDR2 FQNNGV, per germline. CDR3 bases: TGTGCCAGCAGCTCAGGGAGGCAGATAAATCAGCCCCAGCATTTT. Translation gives CASSSGRQINQPQHF.

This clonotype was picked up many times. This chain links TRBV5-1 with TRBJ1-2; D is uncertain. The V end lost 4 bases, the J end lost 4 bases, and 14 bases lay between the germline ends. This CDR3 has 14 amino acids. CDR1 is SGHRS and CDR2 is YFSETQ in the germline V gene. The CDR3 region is CASSPPTATYGYTF. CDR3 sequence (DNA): TGCGCCAGCAGCCCTCCGACGGCAACCTATGGCTACACCTTC.

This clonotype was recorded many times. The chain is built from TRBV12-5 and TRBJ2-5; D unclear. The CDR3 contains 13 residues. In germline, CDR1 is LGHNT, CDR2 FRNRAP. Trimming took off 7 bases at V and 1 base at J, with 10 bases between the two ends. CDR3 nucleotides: TGTGCTAGTGCAGTGACTTTCCAAGAGACCCAGTACTTC. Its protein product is CASAVTFQETQYF. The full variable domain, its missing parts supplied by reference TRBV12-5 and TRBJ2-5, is DARVTQTPRHKVTEMGQEVTMRCQPILGHNTVFWYRQTMMQGLELLAYFRNRAPLDDSGMPKDRFSAEMPDATLATLKIQPSEPRDSAVYFCASAVTFQETQYFGPGTRLLVL.

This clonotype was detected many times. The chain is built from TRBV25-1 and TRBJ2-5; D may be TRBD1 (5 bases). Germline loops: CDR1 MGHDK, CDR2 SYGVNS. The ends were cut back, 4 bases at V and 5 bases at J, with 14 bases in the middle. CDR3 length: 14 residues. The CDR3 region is CASSAHQGRETQYF. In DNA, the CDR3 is TGTGCCAGCAGTGCTCACCAGGGTCGGGAGACCCAGTACTTC.

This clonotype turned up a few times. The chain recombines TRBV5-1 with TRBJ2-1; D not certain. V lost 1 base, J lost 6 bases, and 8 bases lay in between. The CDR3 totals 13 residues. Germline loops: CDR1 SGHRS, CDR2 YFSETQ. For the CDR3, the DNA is TGCGCCAGCAGCTTGCAGCCTTCCAATGAGCAGTTCTTC. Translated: CASSLQPSNEQFF.

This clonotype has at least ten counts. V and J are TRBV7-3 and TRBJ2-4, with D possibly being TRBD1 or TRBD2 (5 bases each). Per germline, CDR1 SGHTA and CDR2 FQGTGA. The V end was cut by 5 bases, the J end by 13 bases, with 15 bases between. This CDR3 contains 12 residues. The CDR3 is CASSEGRGLQYF. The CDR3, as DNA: TGTGCCAGCAGCGAGGGGCGCGGATTGCAGTACTTC.

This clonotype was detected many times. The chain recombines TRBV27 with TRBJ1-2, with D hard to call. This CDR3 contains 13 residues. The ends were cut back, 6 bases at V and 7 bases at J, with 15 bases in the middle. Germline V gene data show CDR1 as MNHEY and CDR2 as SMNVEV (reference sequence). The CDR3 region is CASRPDGVVGYTF. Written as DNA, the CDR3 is TGTGCCAGCAGACCGGACGGAGTAGTTGGCTACACCTTC.

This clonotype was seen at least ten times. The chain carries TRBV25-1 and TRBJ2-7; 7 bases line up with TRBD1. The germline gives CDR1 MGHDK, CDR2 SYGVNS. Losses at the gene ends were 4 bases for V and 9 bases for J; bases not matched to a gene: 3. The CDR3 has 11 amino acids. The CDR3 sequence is CASSVQGWQYF. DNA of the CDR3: TGTGCCAGCAGTGTACAGGGGTGGCAGTACTTC.

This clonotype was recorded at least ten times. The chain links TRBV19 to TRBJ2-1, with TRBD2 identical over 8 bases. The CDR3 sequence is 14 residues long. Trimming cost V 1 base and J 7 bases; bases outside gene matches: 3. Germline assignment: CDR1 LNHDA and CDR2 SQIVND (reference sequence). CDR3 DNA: TGTGCCAGTAGTATAGCGGGGGGGCCGAATGAGCAGTTCTTC. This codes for CASSIAGGPNEQFF.

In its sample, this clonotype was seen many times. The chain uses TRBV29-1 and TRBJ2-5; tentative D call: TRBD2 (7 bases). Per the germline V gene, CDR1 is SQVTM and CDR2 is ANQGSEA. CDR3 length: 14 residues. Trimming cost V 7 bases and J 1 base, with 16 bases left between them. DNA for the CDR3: TGCAGCGGTTGTCCGGGGGGCTCCCAAGAGACCCAGTACTTC. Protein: CSGCPGGSQETQYF. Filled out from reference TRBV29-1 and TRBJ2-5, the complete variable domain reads SAVISQKPSRDICQRGTSLTIQCQVDSQVTMMFWYRQQPGQSLTLIATANQGSEATYESGFVIDKFPISRPNLTFSTLTVSNMSPEDSSIYLCSGCPGGSQETQYFGPGTRLLVL.

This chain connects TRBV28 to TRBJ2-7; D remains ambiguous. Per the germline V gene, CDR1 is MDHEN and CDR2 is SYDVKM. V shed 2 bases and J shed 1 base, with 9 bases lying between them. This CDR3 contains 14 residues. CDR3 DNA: TGTGCCAGCAGTTTACCCGGGCCTTCCTACGAGCAGTACTTC. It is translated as CASSLPGPSYEQYF. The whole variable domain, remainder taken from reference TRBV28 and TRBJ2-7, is DVKVTQSSRYLVKRTGEKVFLECVQDMDHENMFWYRQDPGLGLRLIYFSYDVKMKEKGDIPEGYSVSREKKERFSLILESASTNQTSMYLCASSLPGPSYEQYFGPGTRLTVT.

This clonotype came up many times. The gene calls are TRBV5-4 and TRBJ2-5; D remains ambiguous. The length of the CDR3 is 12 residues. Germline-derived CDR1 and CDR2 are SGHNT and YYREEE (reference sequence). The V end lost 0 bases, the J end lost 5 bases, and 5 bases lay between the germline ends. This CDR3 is CASSLGFETQYF. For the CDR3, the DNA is TGTGCCAGCAGCTTGGGTTTCGAGACCCAGTACTTC.

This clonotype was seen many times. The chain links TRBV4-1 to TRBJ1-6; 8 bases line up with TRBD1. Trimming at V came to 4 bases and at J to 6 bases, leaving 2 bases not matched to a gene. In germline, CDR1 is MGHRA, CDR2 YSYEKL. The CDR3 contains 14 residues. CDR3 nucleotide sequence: TGCGCCAGCAGCCCCGACAGGGGTAATTCACCCCTCCACTTT. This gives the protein CASSPDRGNSPLHF.